The sequence of this TCR beta chain was determined in a study of regulatory T cells in long-lasting Graves disease (TCRdb year 2021). About the full investigation: To count as having persistent Graves' disease, a patient had to have received antithyroid drug treatment for over 5 years with TSH receptor autoantibodies remaining persistently positive. A total of about 35 samples underwent TCR sequencing: around 13 from persistent and roughly 20 from newly diagnosed Graves' disease patients. The study took place in China and was registered as a clinical trial. In the clinical cohort, patients with persistent Graves' disease had used antithyroid drugs for an average of roughly ten years. Persistent Graves' disease patients were compared with newly diagnosed Graves' disease patients by peripheral blood TCR sequencing and RNA sequencing. General conclusions and limits of the study: More public clonotypes were shared among persistent patients (fewer than 3,000) than among newly diagnosed patients (966). TRBV28, TRBJ1-2 and TRBJ2-5 were preferentially used in persistent disease, while TRBV20-1 and TRBJ2-1 were favored in newly diagnosed disease. The authors noted that the small sample size was a limitation that may lower accuracy. Sequencing and analysis were restricted to the TCR beta chain. Because the primary lesion, thyroid tissue, could not be accessed, the study looked at peripheral blood alone. Lower TCR Shannon entropy and fewer highly expanded clones were observed in persistent Graves' disease patients than in newly diagnosed patients, which suggested clonal expansion.

Library preparation was by multiplex PCR. The instrument given in TCRdb is Illumina HiSeq 4000. To build TCR beta libraries, CDR3 regions were amplified by Arm-PCR using iRepertoire HTBI primers. PCR products were gel purified before sequencing. On the study's bioinformatics: Across samples, roughly 60 TRBV and 14 TRBJ segments were identified and used for gene usage analysis of CDR3 amino acid clonotypes. COPE and FqMerger were used to merge the filtered high-quality paired reads into contigs. BLAST was used to align contigs to IMGT TRBV, TRBD and TRBJ reference genes, and CDR3 was defined according to IMGT. Highly expanded clones were defined as clonotypes with a frequency above 0.1%. Shannon entropy served as the measure of repertoire diversity, while the Gini coefficient captured V-J evenness. A clonotype was considered public if more than one individual shared it. The raw public data were reprocessed by TCRdb itself: fastp quality trimming at Q25, MiXCR clonotype calling, in-frame beta chains only. CDR3 protein duplicates are merged, each entry listing the most common genes and DNA. The V and J calls shown here were made by TCRdb, not taken from the authors' results. The sample table lists 700,000 or so distinct CDR3 sequences, around 32% of them with a count of one. In total, the top ten clones hold under 50% of the sample.

The time point label corresponds to: persistent/refractory GD, antithyroid drugs over 5 years with positive TRAb. For both TCR sequencing and RNA sequencing, RNA was extracted from PBMCs using TRIzol. Graves' disease was diagnosed according to American Thyroid Association guidelines. Patients were recruited from an endocrinology department in Xi'an, China. Each patient gave about 9.1 milliliters of peripheral blood, collected in an EDTA anticoagulant tube. Ficoll Paque Plus density gradient separation was used to isolate PBMCs, and no additional T cell sorting was done. An Agilent 2100 Bioanalyzer and agarose gel were used to check RNA quality, while a NanoDrop 2000 measured RNA concentration. This clonotype was seen many times. The target of this receptor is not known. Per-nucleotide qualities are absent, and no much larger clonotype sits a single base away. CDR3 length: 15 amino acids, cysteine to phenylalanine. The entry retains the CDR3 DNA only, 45 bases that are in frame from base 1. The germline V gene (reference sequence) yields PRHDT for CDR1 and FYEKMQ for CDR2. V and J lose 3 bases and 2 bases, and a span of 13 bases separates them.

This sequence uses TRBV13 and TRBJ1-2; possibly the D gene is TRBD1, per 5 matching bases. This receptor was taken from a female donor with Graves disease. The source was peripheral blood mononuclear cells (PBMCs), collected when the disease was refractory, from a patient treated with antithyroid drugs. The CDR3 corresponds to CASSFDRGLNYGYTF. The nucleotide sequence reads as follows: TGTGCCAGCAGCTTCGACCGGGGCCTAAACTATGGCTACACCTTC.